The rows below give T cell receptor beta chains drawn from one sample of a study of blood T cell repertoires in COVID-19. Repertoires were generated with immunoSEQ multiplex PCR, while TCRdb's copy carries only in-frame clones and drops some. Of more than 95,000 clones in the sample, approximately 91% are singletons; the top ten hold more than 4.5%. Sequenced: peripheral blood. These receptors were obtained from a human donor in a cohort sampled during active COVID-19. CDR3s include the opening cysteine and the closing phenylalanine or tryptophan. A D gene is named only where the DNA matches it firmly. Not every row has a clone size; where given, it reads once, few, many or a size class.

CDR3aa	CDR3nt	j_gene	v_gene	abundance	d_gene
CASSLAATNEKLFF	TGTGCCAGCAGCTTAGCCGCAACTAATGAAAAACTGTTTTTT	TRBJ1-4	TRBV11-2	NA	NA
CASSQGFNRDTNGAIYF	TGCGCCAGCAGCCAAGGATTTAACCGGGACACTAATGGAGCCATATATTTT	TRBJ1-3	TRBV4-1	NA	NA
CASSDQQANSPLHF	TGTGCCAGCAGTGATCAACAGGCTAATTCACCCCTCCACTTT	TRBJ1-6	TRBV6-1	once	NA
CASSWATALDYGYTF	TGTGCCAGCAGTTGGGCGACAGCTCTCGACTATGGCTACACCTTC	TRBJ1-2	TRBV6-2/TRBV6-3	NA	NA
CASSPGTASLGYGYTF	TGCGCCAGCAGCCCCGGGACAGCCTCCTTAGGCTATGGCTACACCTTC	TRBJ1-2	TRBV5-1	NA	TRBD1
CASRDFGGSTDTQYF	TGTGCCAGCAGGGATTTTGGAGGCAGCACAGATACGCAGTATTTT	TRBJ2-3	TRBV28	NA	NA
CASSLAREETQYF	TGTGCCAGCAGCTTAGCGCGAGAAGAGACCCAGTACTTC	TRBJ2-5	TRBV7-2	NA	NA
CASHRGGDYGYTF	TGTGCCAGCCATAGGGGGGGCGACTATGGCTACACCTTC	TRBJ1-2	TRBV18	NA	NA
CASNPRRGSNQPQHF	TGTGCCAGTAACCCCAGAAGGGGGAGCAATCAGCCCCAGCATTTT	TRBJ1-5	TRBV19	NA	NA
CASSLGSTYNEQFF	TGTGCCAGCAGCTTGGGGAGTACCTACAATGAGCAGTTCTTC	TRBJ2-1	TRBV5-4	NA	NA
CASSIPGHNSPLHF	TGTGCCAGTAGTATCCCAGGTCATAATTCACCCCTCCACTTT	TRBJ1-6	TRBV19	NA	NA
CASSPRPDRVGYTF	TGTGCCAGCAGCCCCCGACCCGACAGGGTTGGCTACACCTTC	TRBJ1-2	TRBV7-2	NA	TRBD1
CASSTSGGTGNTIYF	TGTGCCAGCAGCACCTCAGGGGGCACTGGAAACACCATATATTTT	TRBJ1-3	TRBV7-9	NA	TRBD1
CASSYSLRTGGEQYF	TGTGCCAGCAGTTACTCGCTTAGGACAGGGGGCGAGCAGTACTTC	TRBJ2-7	TRBV6-5	NA	TRBD1
CSARLGGMVF	TGCAGTGCTAGACTGGGGGGAATGGTCTTT	TRBJ1-6	TRBV20-1	NA	NA
CASSLAPGLGATYNEQFF	TGTGCCAGCAGCCTCGCCCCTGGACTAGGGGCAACCTACAATGAGCAGTTCTTC	TRBJ2-1	TRBV7-3	NA	TRBD2
CASSSLSSTTATNEKLFF	TGTGCCAGCAGCTCATTAAGCAGCACGACTGCAACTAATGAAAAACTGTTTTTT	TRBJ1-4	TRBV7-3	NA	NA
CASSQDHGNTEAFF	TGTGCCAGCAGCCAAGATCACGGGAACACTGAAGCTTTCTTT	TRBJ1-1	TRBV3-1/TRBV3-2	NA	NA
CASRDRDIGEKLFF	TGTGCCAGCAGGGACCGGGACATTGGAGAAAAACTGTTTTTT	TRBJ1-4	TRBV28	NA	NA
CASSWPGQGNTEAFF	TGTGCCAGCAGCTGGCCGGGACAGGGGAACACTGAAGCTTTCTTT	TRBJ1-1	TRBV7-8	NA	TRBD1
CASSMKTRSYNSPLHF	TGTGCCAGTAGTATGAAAACTCGCTCCTATAATTCACCCCTCCACTTT	TRBJ1-6	TRBV19	NA	NA
CASSSLRDRGDYGYTF	TGTGCCAGCAGCTCTCTCCGGGACAGGGGGGACTATGGCTACACCTTC	TRBJ1-2	TRBV27	NA	TRBD1
CASSLSRGDYGYTF	TGTGCCAGCAGCTTATCCAGGGGGGACTATGGCTACACCTTC	TRBJ1-2	TRBV7-9	NA	TRBD1
CASHSYNSPLHF	TGTGCCAGCCACTCCTATAATTCACCCCTCCACTTT	TRBJ1-6	TRBV6-5	NA	NA
CASSVRQGRQETQYF	TGTGCCAGCAGCGTGAGGCAGGGCAGACAAGAGACCCAGTACTTC	TRBJ2-5	TRBV5-5	NA	NA
CSVAGVTEAFF	TGCAGCGTTGCCGGGGTCACTGAAGCTTTCTTT	TRBJ1-1	TRBV29-1	NA	NA
CAISPGLAGEQYF	TGTGCCATCAGTCCGGGACTAGCGGGCGAGCAGTACTTC	TRBJ2-7	TRBV10-3	NA	TRBD2
CASSLFSIGGKGTSGSESPYEQYF	TGTGCCAGCAGTTTATTTTCAATAGGGGGGAAAGGGACTAGCGGGAGTGAGTCTCCCTACGAGCAGTACTTC	TRBJ2-7	TRBV27	NA	TRBD2
CAISAAPGDTQYF	TGTGCCATCAGTGCAGCACCGGGGGATACGCAGTATTTT	TRBJ2-3	TRBV10-3	NA	NA
CASSTSRILLAGGMNTQYF	TGTGCCAGCAGCACTTCCCGTATCCTCTTAGCGGGAGGTATGAATACGCAGTATTTT	TRBJ2-3	TRBV28	NA	TRBD2
CASSIQDFYGYTF	TGTGCCAGCAGTATACAGGATTTCTATGGCTACACCTTC	TRBJ1-2	TRBV12-3/TRBV12-4	NA	NA
CASSLGQTRLNTEAFF	TGTGCCAGCAGCTTAGGACAGACCCGATTGAACACTGAAGCTTTCTTT	TRBJ1-1	TRBV7-8	NA	NA
CASSPAHRSWNEQFF	TGTGCCAGCAGCCCAGCCCACAGGTCGTGGAATGAGCAGTTCTTC	TRBJ2-1	TRBV7-9	NA	NA
CASNGGVLNTGELFF	TGTGCCAGTAACGGGGGGGTTTTAAACACCGGGGAGCTGTTTTTT	TRBJ2-2	TRBV19	NA	TRBD2
CASSGRQGSLGSGNTIYF	TGTGCCAGCAGTGGGAGACAGGGGTCTTTAGGGTCTGGAAACACCATATATTTT	TRBJ1-3	TRBV6-1	NA	TRBD1
CASSPGSPKDEQYF	TGTGCCAGCAGCCCCGGGTCCCCCAAGGACGAGCAGTACTTC	TRBJ2-7	TRBV7-9	NA	NA
CASSQDLLAGARSYEQYF	TGTGCCAGCAGCCAAGATCTGCTAGCGGGGGCTCGCTCCTACGAGCAGTACTTC	TRBJ2-7	TRBV4-2	NA	TRBD2
CARRQSSGNTIYF	TGTGCCCGTCGACAGTCCTCTGGAAACACCATATATTTT	TRBJ1-3	TRBV2	NA	NA
CASSTGDNEQFF	TGTGCCAGCAGTACAGGTGACAATGAGCAGTTCTTC	TRBJ2-1	TRBV6-6	NA	NA
CASSTDRGSPADTQYF	TGTGCCAGCAGTACGGACAGGGGGAGTCCTGCAGATACGCAGTATTTT	TRBJ2-3	TRBV6-6	NA	TRBD1
CASSLWAAGNTIYF	TGTGCCAGCAGTTTATGGGCGGCTGGAAACACCATATATTTT	TRBJ1-3	TRBV28	NA	NA
CASSLATNAVLVGEQFF	TGTGCCAGCAGCTTAGCAACTAATGCGGTGCTGGTTGGTGAGCAGTTCTTC	TRBJ2-1	TRBV11-2	NA	NA
CAGHTRATDTQYF	TGTGCCGGCCATACGCGGGCCACAGATACGCAGTATTTT	TRBJ2-3	TRBV6-5	NA	NA